Listed here is a single TCR beta chain. What it recognizes is unknown. The junction departs from the called germline gene at one end, perhaps through a read error. Reverse transcription of approximately 500 ng total RNA with a constant-region primer produced TCR beta cDNA. It was through three nested multiplex PCR rounds of slightly modified ARM-PCR that TCR beta libraries arose. In the first two PCR rounds, TRBV1-TRBV30 forward primers were paired with a C-beta reverse primer, and each round lasted about 9 cycles. TCRdb re-analysed the multiplex PCR reads in MiXCR, keeping a single row per CDR3 protein. In the table there are roughly 180,000 distinct CDR3 sequences, about 60% of which are singletons. CDR3 length equals 13 residues. The germline CDR1 and CDR2 sequences are MGHRA and YSYEKL. The data were obtained in a study of tumor-infiltrating lymphocytes in primary liver carcinoma. Study at large: Patients included men and women of 30 to 69 years. Roughly 3.5 to 8 million productive TCRbeta reads came from each sample, comparable across tissue types.

They got blood RNA out of unsorted whole blood and also pulled out germline DNA. Study-wide points: Relative to tumor region pairs, the tumor-adjacent and tumor-blood pairs showed overlap that was lower. Compared with blood, tumor repertoires held significantly more in their top 250 clones.

This clonotype originated in a man aged 40-50 years with primary liver carcinoma and hepatitis B virus infection. This rearrangement joins TRBV4-1 to TRBJ2-1; D gene uncertain. Material: peripheral blood. CDR3: CASSKEVVAEQFF. In DNA form, the CDR3 reads TGCGCCAGCAGCAAAGAGGTAGTTGCTGAGCAGTTCTTC.